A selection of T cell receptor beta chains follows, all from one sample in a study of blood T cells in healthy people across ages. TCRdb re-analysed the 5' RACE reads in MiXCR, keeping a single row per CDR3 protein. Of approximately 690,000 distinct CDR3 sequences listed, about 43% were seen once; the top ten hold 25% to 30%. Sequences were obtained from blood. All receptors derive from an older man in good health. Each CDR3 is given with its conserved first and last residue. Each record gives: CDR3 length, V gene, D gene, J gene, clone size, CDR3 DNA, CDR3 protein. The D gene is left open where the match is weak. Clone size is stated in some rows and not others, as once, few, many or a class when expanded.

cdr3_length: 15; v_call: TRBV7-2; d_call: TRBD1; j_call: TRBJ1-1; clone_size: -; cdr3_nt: TGTGCCAGCAGCTTGGACAGGGGGCCGTATACTGAAGCTTTCTTT; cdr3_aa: CASSLDRGPYTEAFF
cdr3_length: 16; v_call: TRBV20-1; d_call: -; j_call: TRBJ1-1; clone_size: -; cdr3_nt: TGCAGTGCTAGACTTGGGTCAGGGTATATGAACACTGAAGCTTTCTTT; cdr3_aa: CSARLGSGYMNTEAFF
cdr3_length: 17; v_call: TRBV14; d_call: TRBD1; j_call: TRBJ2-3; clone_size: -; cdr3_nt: TGTGCCAGCAGCCACCGGGACAGGGGGCCTTCAACAGATACGCAGTATTTT; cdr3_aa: CASSHRDRGPSTDTQYF
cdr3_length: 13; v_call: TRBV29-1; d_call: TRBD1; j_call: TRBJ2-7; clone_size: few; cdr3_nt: TGCAGCGTTGAAGGACAGGGGTCGGGCGAGCAGTACTTC; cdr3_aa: CSVEGQGSGEQYF
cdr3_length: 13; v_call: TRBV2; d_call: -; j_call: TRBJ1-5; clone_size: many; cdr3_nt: TGTGCCAGCAGGCTGCAGGAGGAGCAGCCCCAGCATTTT; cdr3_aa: CASRLQEEQPQHF
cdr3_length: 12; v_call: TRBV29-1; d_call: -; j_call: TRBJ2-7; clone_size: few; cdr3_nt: TGCAGCGTCAACACGGTCTCCTACGAGCAGTACTTC; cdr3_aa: CSVNTVSYEQYF
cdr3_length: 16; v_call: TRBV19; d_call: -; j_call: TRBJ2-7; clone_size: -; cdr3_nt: TGTGCCAGTAGTATAGATCTCGGGGGATCAAGCTACGAGCAGTACTTC; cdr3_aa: CASSIDLGGSSYEQYF
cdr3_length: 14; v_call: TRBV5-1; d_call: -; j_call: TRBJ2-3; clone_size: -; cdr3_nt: TGCGCCAGCAGCTCCAGGAGCCGCACAGATACGCAGTATTTT; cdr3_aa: CASSSRSRTDTQYF
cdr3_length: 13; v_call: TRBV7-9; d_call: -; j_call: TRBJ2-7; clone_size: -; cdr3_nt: TGTGCCAGCAGCATGGACAACACCTACGAGCAGTACTTC; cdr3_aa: CASSMDNTYEQYF
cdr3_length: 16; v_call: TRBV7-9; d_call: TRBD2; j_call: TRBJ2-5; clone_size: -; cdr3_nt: TGTGCCAGCAGCCTAGGACTAGCGGGAGGGCGCGATGAGCAGTACTTC; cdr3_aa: CASSLGLAGGRDEQYF